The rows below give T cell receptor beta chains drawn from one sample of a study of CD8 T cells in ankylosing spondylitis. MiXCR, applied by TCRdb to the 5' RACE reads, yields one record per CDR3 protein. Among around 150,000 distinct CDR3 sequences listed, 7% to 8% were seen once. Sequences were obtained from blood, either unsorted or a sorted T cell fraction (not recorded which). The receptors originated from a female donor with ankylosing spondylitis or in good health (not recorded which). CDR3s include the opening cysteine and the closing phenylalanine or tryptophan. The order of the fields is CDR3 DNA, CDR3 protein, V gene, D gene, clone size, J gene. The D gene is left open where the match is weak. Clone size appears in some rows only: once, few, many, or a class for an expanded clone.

CDR3 DNA: TGTGCCACCAGCAGTGACAGGGGGCGTTATGGCTACACCTTC
CDR3 protein: CATSSDRGRYGYTF
V gene: TRBV15
D gene: TRBD1
clone size: many
J gene: TRBJ1-2

CDR3 DNA: TGTGCCAGCAGCGTCAGGCGGAACACCGGGGAGCTGTTTTTT
CDR3 protein: CASSVRRNTGELFF
V gene: TRBV13
D gene: -
clone size: many
J gene: TRBJ2-2

CDR3 DNA: TGTGCCAGCAGTGCCCTCACAGATACGCAGTATTTT
CDR3 protein: CASSALTDTQYF
V gene: TRBV12-3/TRBV12-4
D gene: -
clone size: many
J gene: TRBJ2-3

CDR3 DNA: TGTGCCAGCAGCCCTGGGACAGGATTGAACACTGAAGCTTTCTTT
CDR3 protein: CASSPGTGLNTEAFF
V gene: TRBV11-1
D gene: TRBD1
clone size: many
J gene: TRBJ1-1

CDR3 DNA: TGTGCCAGCAGGCGAGGGGTCGACTCTGGAAACACCATATATTTT
CDR3 protein: CASRRGVDSGNTIYF
V gene: TRBV6-1
D gene: -
clone size: few
J gene: TRBJ1-3

CDR3 DNA: TGCGCCAGCAGCTTGGACCCCAGACAGATGCCCCTCCCTGAAGCTTTCTTT
CDR3 protein: CASSLDPRQMPLPEAFF
V gene: TRBV5-1
D gene: -
clone size: many
J gene: TRBJ1-1

CDR3 DNA: TGCGCCAGCAGCTTGGACGAGGGGCGGCCACCCCTCCACTTT
CDR3 protein: CASSLDEGRPPLHF
V gene: TRBV5-1
D gene: -
clone size: -
J gene: TRBJ1-6

CDR3 DNA: TGCGCCAGCAGCTCCCTGGGGGCTAATGAAAAACTGTTTTTT
CDR3 protein: CASSSLGANEKLFF
V gene: TRBV5-1
D gene: -
clone size: many
J gene: TRBJ1-4

CDR3 DNA: TGTGCCAGCAGCCAACTAGACGGCGGGGGAATCACAGATACGCAGTATTTT
CDR3 protein: CASSQLDGGGITDTQYF
V gene: TRBV4-2
D gene: TRBD2
clone size: many
J gene: TRBJ2-3

CDR3 DNA: TGTGCCAGCAGCCCATCGGACAGGCCCTATGGCTACACCTTC
CDR3 protein: CASSPSDRPYGYTF
V gene: TRBV7-2
D gene: TRBD1
clone size: many
J gene: TRBJ1-2

CDR3 DNA: TGCGCCAGCAGCCATGGGGACAGCTCTGGAAACACCATATATTTT
CDR3 protein: CASSHGDSSGNTIYF
V gene: TRBV4-1
D gene: TRBD1
clone size: many
J gene: TRBJ1-3

CDR3 DNA: TGTGCCAGCAGTGCCTCGGAGGGACGGACTGAAGCTTTCTTT
CDR3 protein: CASSASEGRTEAFF
V gene: TRBV12-3/TRBV12-4
D gene: -
clone size: few
J gene: TRBJ1-1

CDR3 DNA: TGTGCCAGCAGCGTAGGGGGGTCCCATAACACTGAAGCTTTCTTT
CDR3 protein: CASSVGGSHNTEAFF
V gene: TRBV9
D gene: -
clone size: many
J gene: TRBJ1-1

CDR3 DNA: TGCGCCAGCAGTCCCGGGGGGGCCCTAATGAACACTGAAGCTTTCTTT
CDR3 protein: CASSPGGALMNTEAFF
V gene: TRBV5-1
D gene: -
clone size: many
J gene: TRBJ1-1

CDR3 DNA: TGTGCCAGCACAAGGACAGTAGACTATGGCTACACCTTC
CDR3 protein: CASTRTVDYGYTF
V gene: TRBV12-3/TRBV12-4
D gene: -
clone size: few
J gene: TRBJ1-2

CDR3 DNA: TGTGCCAGCAGCCGGTTGGGTGGGGACAGGGGTGGACCAAGGAATGAGCAGTTCTTC
CDR3 protein: CASSRLGGDRGGPRNEQFF
V gene: TRBV3-1
D gene: TRBD1
clone size: many
J gene: TRBJ2-1

CDR3 DNA: TGTGCCAGCAGCCCAATATCCAGGGGGCTGGACACTGAAGCTTTCTTT
CDR3 protein: CASSPISRGLDTEAFF
V gene: TRBV7-2
D gene: TRBD1
clone size: -
J gene: TRBJ1-1

CDR3 DNA: TGTGCCTCGGACAGGGTGAATTCACCCCTCCACTTT
CDR3 protein: CASDRVNSPLHF
V gene: TRBV6-2/TRBV6-3
D gene: TRBD1
clone size: many
J gene: TRBJ1-6

CDR3 DNA: TGCGCCAGCAGCTTGGGTCAGGGTAGCCCTGAAGCTTTCTTT
CDR3 protein: CASSLGQGSPEAFF
V gene: TRBV5-1
D gene: -
clone size: many
J gene: TRBJ1-1

CDR3 DNA: TGCGCCAGCAGTGCGGGGAATTCCTACAATGAGCAGTTCTTC
CDR3 protein: CASSAGNSYNEQFF
V gene: TRBV5-1
D gene: -
clone size: many
J gene: TRBJ2-1

CDR3 DNA: TGTGCCAGCAGTTGGGGACAGGGAGGTTCACCCCTCCACTTT
CDR3 protein: CASSWGQGGSPLHF
V gene: TRBV12-3/TRBV12-4
D gene: TRBD1
clone size: few
J gene: TRBJ1-6

CDR3 DNA: TGTGCCAGCACTCGGGACAGTGCCGCCACCGGGGAGCTGTTTTTT
CDR3 protein: CASTRDSAATGELFF
V gene: TRBV25-1
D gene: TRBD1
clone size: many
J gene: TRBJ2-2

CDR3 DNA: TGTGCCAGCAGCCCCACCGAGGCCACTGAAGCTTTCTTT
CDR3 protein: CASSPTEATEAFF
V gene: TRBV7-9
D gene: -
clone size: -
J gene: TRBJ1-1

CDR3 DNA: TGTGCCAGCAGCTTACCCACCACGCCCCACAATGAGCAGTTCTTC
CDR3 protein: CASSLPTTPHNEQFF
V gene: TRBV7-8
D gene: -
clone size: many
J gene: TRBJ2-1

CDR3 DNA: TGCGCCAGCAGCTGGGGACAGGCCGGCTATGGCTACACCTTC
CDR3 protein: CASSWGQAGYGYTF
V gene: TRBV5-1
D gene: TRBD1
clone size: many
J gene: TRBJ1-2

CDR3 DNA: TGTGCCAGCATTCTTTCGGGCAATATGAACACTGAAGCTTTCTTT
CDR3 protein: CASILSGNMNTEAFF
V gene: TRBV27
D gene: -
clone size: many
J gene: TRBJ1-1

CDR3 DNA: TGCGCCAGCAGCCCCGTGGACAGGGACACAGATACGCAGTATTTT
CDR3 protein: CASSPVDRDTDTQYF
V gene: TRBV5-1
D gene: TRBD1
clone size: -
J gene: TRBJ2-3

CDR3 DNA: TGTGCCAGTAGTATAGGCTCAGTAGGTGGGACCCAGTACTTC
CDR3 protein: CASSIGSVGGTQYF
V gene: TRBV19
D gene: -
clone size: many
J gene: TRBJ2-5

CDR3 DNA: TGTGCCATCAGCCTCTCATTATTGAACACTGAAGCTTTCTTT
CDR3 protein: CAISLSLLNTEAFF
V gene: TRBV10-3
D gene: -
clone size: -
J gene: TRBJ1-1

CDR3 DNA: TGTGCCAGCAGTTACTCTGGGGGCCTTAACTATGGCTACACCTTC
CDR3 protein: CASSYSGGLNYGYTF
V gene: TRBV6-5
D gene: -
clone size: many
J gene: TRBJ1-2

CDR3 DNA: TGTGCCAGCAGTAGAAACAATGAGCAGTTCTTC
CDR3 protein: CASSRNNEQFF
V gene: TRBV12-3/TRBV12-4
D gene: -
clone size: few
J gene: TRBJ2-1

CDR3 DNA: TGTGCCAGCAGCCAAAGCGGCGGTTGGGCAGAGGGCGCTACATACGGCAATCAGCCCCAGCATTTT
CDR3 protein: CASSQSGGWAEGATYGNQPQHF
V gene: TRBV3-1
D gene: -
clone size: many
J gene: TRBJ1-5

CDR3 DNA: TGTGCCAGCAGCTTCGTGGGGAGCTACGAGCAGTACTTC
CDR3 protein: CASSFVGSYEQYF
V gene: TRBV11-1
D gene: -
clone size: few
J gene: TRBJ2-7

CDR3 DNA: TGTGCCAGCAGCACCTATATGTCCGAGCAGTACTTC
CDR3 protein: CASSTYMSEQYF
V gene: TRBV7-2
D gene: -
clone size: many
J gene: TRBJ2-7

CDR3 DNA: TGTGCCAGCAGGGTCCTATCAGGGGCTAATGAAAAACTGTTTTTT
CDR3 protein: CASRVLSGANEKLFF
V gene: TRBV6-1
D gene: -
clone size: many
J gene: TRBJ1-4

CDR3 DNA: TGTGCCAGCAGCTACCGGGACAAAGGAGAGACCCAGTACTTC
CDR3 protein: CASSYRDKGETQYF
V gene: TRBV3-1
D gene: -
clone size: -
J gene: TRBJ2-5

CDR3 DNA: TGCAGTGCTAGATATGCGGGCAGGCCGACCCAAGAGACCCAGTACTTC
CDR3 protein: CSARYAGRPTQETQYF
V gene: TRBV20-1
D gene: -
clone size: many
J gene: TRBJ2-5

CDR3 DNA: TGCGCCAGCAGCTTGGAGGGGGATGGCACTGAAGCTTTCTTT
CDR3 protein: CASSLEGDGTEAFF
V gene: TRBV5-1
D gene: -
clone size: many
J gene: TRBJ1-1

CDR3 DNA: TGTGCCAGCAGGGACAGGGGGCAATATAATTCACCCCTCCACTTT
CDR3 protein: CASRDRGQYNSPLHF
V gene: TRBV2
D gene: TRBD1
clone size: many
J gene: TRBJ1-6

CDR3 DNA: TGCGCCAGCAGTACAGGGCCGAACACCGGGGAGCTGTTTTTT
CDR3 protein: CASSTGPNTGELFF
V gene: TRBV5-1
D gene: -
clone size: many
J gene: TRBJ2-2

CDR3 DNA: TGTGCCAGCCGGAGCGAACAGGGGTACGAGCAGTACTTC
CDR3 protein: CASRSEQGYEQYF
V gene: TRBV6-2/TRBV6-3
D gene: TRBD1
clone size: many
J gene: TRBJ2-7

CDR3 DNA: TGTGCCAGCAGCTTAGCGGGGGACACCGGGGAGCTGTTTTTT
CDR3 protein: CASSLAGDTGELFF
V gene: TRBV7-6
D gene: -
clone size: many
J gene: TRBJ2-2

CDR3 DNA: TGTGCCAGCAGGAGGGGGGCGGTTCTGGGGACTGAAGCTTTCTTT
CDR3 protein: CASRRGAVLGTEAFF
V gene: TRBV5-6
D gene: -
clone size: -
J gene: TRBJ1-1

CDR3 DNA: TGCGCCAGCAGTGAGTCGGGGGGAGGGCCCTGGCCCCAGCATTTT
CDR3 protein: CASSESGGGPWPQHF
V gene: TRBV10-2
D gene: -
clone size: few
J gene: TRBJ1-5

CDR3 DNA: TGCGCCAGCAGCTTTGTTACAGGTTTGAACACTGAAGCTTTCTTT
CDR3 protein: CASSFVTGLNTEAFF
V gene: TRBV5-1
D gene: -
clone size: many
J gene: TRBJ1-1

CDR3 DNA: TGTGCCAGTAGCCCAGGGATGTATGGCTACACCTTC
CDR3 protein: CASSPGMYGYTF
V gene: TRBV19
D gene: -
clone size: -
J gene: TRBJ1-2

CDR3 DNA: TGTGCCAGCAGCTTAATTCCTGGGGCGCCTGAAGCTTTCTTT
CDR3 protein: CASSLIPGAPEAFF
V gene: TRBV7-2
D gene: -
clone size: few
J gene: TRBJ1-1

CDR3 DNA: TGCAGTGCTACCGAGGGGCATAACACCGGGGAGCTGTTTTTT
CDR3 protein: CSATEGHNTGELFF
V gene: TRBV20-1
D gene: -
clone size: many
J gene: TRBJ2-2